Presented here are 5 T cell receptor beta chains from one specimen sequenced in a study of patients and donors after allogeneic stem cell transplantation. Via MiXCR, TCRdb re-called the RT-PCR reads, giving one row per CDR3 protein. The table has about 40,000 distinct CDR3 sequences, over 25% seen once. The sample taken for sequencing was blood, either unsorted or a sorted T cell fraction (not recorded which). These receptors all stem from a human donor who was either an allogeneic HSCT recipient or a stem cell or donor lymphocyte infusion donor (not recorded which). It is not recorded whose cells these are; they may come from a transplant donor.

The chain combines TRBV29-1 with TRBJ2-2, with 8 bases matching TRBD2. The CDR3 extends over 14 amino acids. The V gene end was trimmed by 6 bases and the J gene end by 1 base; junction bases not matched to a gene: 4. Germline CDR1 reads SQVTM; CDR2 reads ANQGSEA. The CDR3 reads CSVRLAWNTGELFF. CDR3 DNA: TGCAGCGTCCGACTAGCGTGGAACACCGGGGAGCTGTTTTTT.

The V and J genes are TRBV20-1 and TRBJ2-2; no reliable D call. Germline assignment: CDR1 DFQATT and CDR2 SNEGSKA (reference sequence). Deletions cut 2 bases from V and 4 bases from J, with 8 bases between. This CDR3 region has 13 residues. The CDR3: CSARKASTGELFF. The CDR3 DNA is TGCAGTGCTAGAAAGGCGTCCACCGGGGAGCTGTTTTTT.

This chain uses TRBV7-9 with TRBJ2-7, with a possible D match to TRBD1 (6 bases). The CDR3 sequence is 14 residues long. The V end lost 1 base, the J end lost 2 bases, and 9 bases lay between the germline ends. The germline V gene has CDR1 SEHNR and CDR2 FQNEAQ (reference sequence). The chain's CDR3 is CASSLGGLTYEQYF. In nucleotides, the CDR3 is TGTGCCAGCAGCTTAGGGGGGCTAACCTACGAGCAGTACTTC.

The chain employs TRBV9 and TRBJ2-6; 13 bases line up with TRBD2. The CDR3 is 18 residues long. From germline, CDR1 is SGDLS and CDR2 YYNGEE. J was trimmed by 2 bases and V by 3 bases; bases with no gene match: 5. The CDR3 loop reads CASSAGLAGEAGANVLTF. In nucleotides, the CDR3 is TGTGCCAGCAGCGCCGGACTAGCGGGAGAAGCTGGGGCCAACGTCCTGACTTTC.

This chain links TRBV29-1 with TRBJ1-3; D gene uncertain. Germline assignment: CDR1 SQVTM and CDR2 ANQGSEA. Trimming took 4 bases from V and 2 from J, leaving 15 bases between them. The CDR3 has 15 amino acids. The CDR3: CSVGFLGITGNTIYF. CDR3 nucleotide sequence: TGCAGCGTTGGGTTCCTGGGGATAACTGGAAACACCATATATTTT.